The clone carrying this TCR beta chain has just a few counts. The CDR3 extends over 13 amino acids. After removal of 3 bases from V and 4 bases from J, the junction contained 2 bases not matched to a gene. Researchers built TCR beta libraries using quantitative 5'-RACE with molecular barcodes. TCRdb independently ran MiXCR on the 5' RACE reads; one entry per CDR3 protein. The data contain fewer than 200,000 distinct CDR3 sequences, 15% to 20% of them singletons. This sample was included in a study of CD8 T cells in ankylosing spondylitis. Sequenced input: blood, either unsorted or a sorted T cell fraction (not recorded which). The rearrangement uses TRBV12-3 or TRBV12-4 and TRBJ2-5, with 7 bases identical to TRBD1. The sequence derives from a male donor aged 5 to 29 with ankylosing spondylitis or in good health (not recorded which). The CDR3 DNA reads as TGTGCCAGCAGTTTTCCAGGGGGAGAGACCCAGTACTTC. Translation: CASSFPGGETQYF.